This TCR beta chain was captured by sequencing in a study of control samples from healthy donors and cancer patients. Only in-frame clones appear in the TCRdb table, and some are missing; sequencing was by immunoSEQ multiplex PCR. The table has 15,000 to 20,000 clones, roughly nine tenths seen once. The CDR3 is 16 amino acids. Germline V gene sequence: CDR1 MGHRA, CDR2 YSYEKL. The V end lost 0 bases, the J end lost 1 base, and 13 bases lay between the germline ends. This clone was seen just once. The clonotype comes from a man between 60 and 70 years old with head and neck cancer. Source material: PBMCs. This chain uses TRBV4-1 with TRBJ2-7; D ambiguous. The CDR3 loop is CASSQDSLSPSYEQYF. For the CDR3, the DNA is TGCGCCAGCAGCCAAGATTCGCTCTCCCCTTCCTACGAGCAGTACTTC.